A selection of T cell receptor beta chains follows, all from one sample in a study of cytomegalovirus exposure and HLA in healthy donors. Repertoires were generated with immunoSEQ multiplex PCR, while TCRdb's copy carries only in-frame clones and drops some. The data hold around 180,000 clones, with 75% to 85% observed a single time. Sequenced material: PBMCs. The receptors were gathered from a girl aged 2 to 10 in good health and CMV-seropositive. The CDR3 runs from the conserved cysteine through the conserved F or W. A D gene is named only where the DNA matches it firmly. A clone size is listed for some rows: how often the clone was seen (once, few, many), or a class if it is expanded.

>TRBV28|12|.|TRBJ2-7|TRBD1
CAGQGRDYEQYF
TGTGCAGGACAGGGGAGGGATTACGAGCAGTACTTC
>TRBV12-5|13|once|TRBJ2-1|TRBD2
CASGLVSGGEQFF
TGTGCTAGTGGTTTGGTAAGCGGGGGCGAGCAGTTCTTC
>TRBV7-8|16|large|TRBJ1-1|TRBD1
CASSVEILTGVPEAFF
TGTGCCAGCAGCGTAGAGATACTGACAGGGGTCCCTGAAGCTTTCTTT
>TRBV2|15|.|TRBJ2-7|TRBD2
CASSTETGLVPEQYF
TGTGCCAGCTCTACTGAGACGGGACTAGTGCCCGAGCAGTACTTC
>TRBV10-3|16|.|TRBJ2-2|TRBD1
CAISAGTGGITGELFF
TGTGCCATCAGTGCCGGGACAGGGGGTATCACCGGGGAGCTGTTTTTT
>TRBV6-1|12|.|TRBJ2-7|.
CASSFNSYEQYF
TGTGCCAGCTCCTTTAACTCCTACGAGCAGTACTTC
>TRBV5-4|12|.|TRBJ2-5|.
CASSSYQETQYF
TGTGCCAGCAGCTCCTATCAAGAGACCCAGTACTTC
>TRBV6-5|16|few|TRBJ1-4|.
CASSYIVQGGNEKLFF
TGTGCCAGCAGTTACATAGTACAGGGTGGTAATGAAAAACTGTTTTTT
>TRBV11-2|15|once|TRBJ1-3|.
CASSIGGGSGNTIYF
TGTGCCAGCAGCATAGGAGGGGGCTCTGGAAACACCATATATTTT
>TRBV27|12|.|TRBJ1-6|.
CASSFWGGSLHF
TGTGCCAGCAGTTTCTGGGGGGGCTCCCTCCACTTT
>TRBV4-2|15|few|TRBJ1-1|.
CASSQGRQMNTEAFF
TGTGCCAGCAGCCAAGGAAGACAGATGAACACTGAAGCTTTCTTT
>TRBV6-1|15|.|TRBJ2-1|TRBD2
CASSEGELAGSPKFF
TGTGCCAGCAGTGAAGGGGAACTAGCGGGCTCCCCAAAGTTCTTC
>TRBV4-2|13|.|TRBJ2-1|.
CASSLPPGGEQFF
TGTGCCAGCAGCCTCCCCCCCGGGGGTGAGCAGTTCTTC
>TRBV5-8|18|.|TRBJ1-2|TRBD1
CASSFVGGTGVSPGGYTF
TGTGCCAGCAGCTTCGTGGGGGGGACAGGAGTCTCCCCCGGAGGCTACACCTTC
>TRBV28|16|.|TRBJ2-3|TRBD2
CASSPPKGLPTDTQYF
TGTGCCAGCAGTCCCCCCAAGGGACTACCCACAGATACGCAGTATTTT
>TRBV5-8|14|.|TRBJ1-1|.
CASSLPGLYTEAFF
TGTGCCAGCAGCTTGCCCGGGTTATACACTGAAGCTTTCTTT
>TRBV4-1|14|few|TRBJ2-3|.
CASSPGRSLDTQYF
TGCGCCAGCTCTCCGGGTAGGTCGTTAGATACGCAGTATTTT
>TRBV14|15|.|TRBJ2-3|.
CASSPDVVRADTQYF
TGTGCCAGCAGTCCTGACGTGGTCCGGGCAGATACGCAGTATTTT
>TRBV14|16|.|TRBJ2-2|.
CASSQDGGARTGELFF
TGTGCCAGCAGCCAAGATGGGGGGGCAAGGACCGGGGAGCTGTTTTTT
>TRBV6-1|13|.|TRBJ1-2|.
CASSDLQGRGYTF
TGTGCCAGCAGTGACCTACAGGGAAGGGGCTACACCTTC
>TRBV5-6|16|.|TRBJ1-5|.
CANSLPPGCGNQPQHF
TGTGCCAACAGCTTACCCCCAGGGTGCGGCAATCAGCCCCAGCATTTT
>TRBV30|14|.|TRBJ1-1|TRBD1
CARRTTGANTEAFF
TGTGCCAGGAGGACGACAGGGGCGAACACTGAAGCTTTCTTT
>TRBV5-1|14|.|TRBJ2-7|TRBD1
CASSPGQGSYEQYF
TGCGCCAGCAGCCCGGGACAGGGGAGCTACGAGCAGTACTTC
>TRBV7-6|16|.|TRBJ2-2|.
CASSPRDWADTGELFF
TGTGCCAGCAGCCCCCGGGACTGGGCGGACACCGGGGAGCTGTTTTTT
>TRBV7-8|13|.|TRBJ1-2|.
CASSLGEYYGYTF
TGTGCCAGCAGCTTAGGAGAGTACTATGGCTACACCTTC
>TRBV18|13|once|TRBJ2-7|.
CASSPNSTYEQYF
TGTGCCAGCTCACCGAACAGCACCTACGAGCAGTACTTC